This T cell receptor (beta chain) comes out of a study of PD-1 blockade in classical Hodgkin lymphoma. Findings of the study overall: Undefined causes, possibly disease activity or prior therapy, underlie the repertoire differences.

Time point in this sample: newly diagnosed, previously untreated cHL patient sample. What served as comparison were PBMCs in newly diagnosed, untreated classical Hodgkin lymphoma. Some clones are missing from TCRdb's copy, which holds only in-frame ones; the method was immunoSEQ multiplex PCR. The sample yields some 21,000 clones, 94% seen once. The CDR3 covers 15 residues. The V gene's germline CDR1 is MNHNS and CDR2 SASEGT. With 5 bases removed from V and 7 bases from J, the gap between germline ends came to 20 bases. As for this clone: The antigen is unknown.

This TCR was sampled from a human donor with classical Hodgkin lymphoma. Sequenced: peripheral blood mononuclear cells (PBMCs). This sequence joins TRBV6-1 and TRBJ1-1, with D possibly TRBD1 on 6 matching bases. The CDR3 nucleotides read TGTGCCAGCAGTCCCATGGGGGGCACCTTAAATGAAGCTTTCTTT. This codes for CASSPMGGTLNEAFF.